Below, 21 T cell receptor beta chains from the same sample are listed, as sequenced in a study of a mutant IDH1 vaccine in newly diagnosed glioma. For these receptors, no antigen is known. Time point indicated: week 47, end of study. Vaccination comprised doses that each held 300 ug of mutant IDH1 20-mer peptide, plus topical imiquimod. Profiled with immunoSEQ multiplex PCR; TCRdb holds only in-frame clones, not every one. In the table there are 90,000 to 100,000 clones, roughly 91% of which are singletons. Here the sequenced sample was PBMCs, taken from a glioma patient whose treatment included an IDH1 peptide vaccine. The receptors shown here come from a woman in her forties or fifties with glioma.

The chain links TRBV25-1 to TRBJ1-2; D possibly corresponds to TRBD1 (5 bases). The germline V and J ends were trimmed by 3 bases and 6 bases, with 11 bases remaining between them. Germline lookup yields CDR1 MGHDK and CDR2 SYGVNS. The CDR3 runs to 13 residues. The CDR3 spells CASSDREVDGYTF. In DNA form, the CDR3 reads TGTGCCAGCAGTGACAGGGAGGTGGATGGCTACACCTTC.

V is TRBV19 and J is TRBJ2-7; TRBD2 agrees at 7 bases. CDR3 size: 15 residues. The trim removed 5 bases at V and 2 bases at J, leaving 9 bases unmatched. Germline loops: CDR1 LNHDA, CDR2 SQIVND (reference sequence). CDR3 sequence (DNA): TGTGCCAGTAGTGTCCGACTAGCTGTTACCTACGAGCAGTACTTC. This sequence encodes CASSVRLAVTYEQYF.

This clone was found once. CDR3 DNA sequence: TGTGCCAGCCGGATAGCTGACTACGAGCAGTACTTC. Translation gives CASRIADYEQYF. This chain connects TRBV6-1 to TRBJ2-7; D is unclear. There are 12 residues in the CDR3. V gave up 8 bases and J gave up 3 bases, with 11 bases separating them. Germline lookup yields CDR1 MNHNS and CDR2 SASEGT.

V usage is TRBV6-5 and J usage is TRBJ2-7; D not certain. The CDR3 runs to 12 residues. Germline V CDR1 and CDR2: MNHEY, SVGAGI. V was pared by 5 bases and J by 6 bases, with 11 bases between. CDR3 coding DNA: TGTGCCAGCAGTGCTACGATCTCCGAGCAGTACTTC. Its protein product is CASSATISEQYF.

CDR3 sequence reads: CASSDGRQPQHF. The CDR3 bases are TGTGCCAGCAGTGACGGGCGCCAGCCCCAGCATTTT. This sequence joins TRBV25-1 and TRBJ1-5; the D is unclear. Trimming stripped 3 bases from V and 7 bases from J, with 7 bases between. The CDR3 has 12 residues. CDR1 is MGHDK, CDR2 SYGVNS, per germline.

The chain recombines TRBV9 with TRBJ1-2, with D possibly TRBD1 on 5 matching bases. The V and J ends lost 4 bases and 4 bases respectively, with 14 bases between them. The CDR3 has 14 amino acids. Per germline, CDR1 SGDLS and CDR2 YYNGEE. CDR3 residues: CASSPSPGVYGYTF. The CDR3 DNA follows: TGTGCCAGCAGCCCCAGTCCGGGGGTCTATGGCTACACCTTC.

The rearrangement joins TRBV10-3 to TRBJ2-7; 8 bases agree with TRBD1. Unmatched junction bases numbered 10, after V lost 3 bases and J lost 0 bases. Germline V lookup: CDR1 ENHRY, CDR2 SYGVKD. This CDR3 has 17 residues. The CDR3 region is CAISDPHGTGGSYEQYF. CDR3 DNA: TGTGCCATCAGTGACCCCCACGGGACAGGCGGCTCCTACGAGCAGTACTTC.

The chain recombines TRBV5-1 with TRBJ1-4, with D possibly matching TRBD1 (5 bases). Germline CDR1 reads SGHRS; CDR2 reads YFSETQ. The CDR3 covers 15 residues. V lost 0 bases, J lost 0 bases, and 6 bases lay in between. The CDR3 nucleotides read TGCGCCAGCAGCTTGGCCAGGGCAACTAATGAAAAACTGTTTTTT. Protein sequence: CASSLARATNEKLFF.

This clone was picked up one time. The chain is built from TRBV5-5 and TRBJ2-7, with D maybe TRBD2 (6 bases). The CDR3 extends over 16 amino acids. Germline CDR1 and CDR2: SGHKS and YYEKEE (reference sequence). V was trimmed by 1 base and J by 0 bases, leaving 14 bases between them. In DNA form, the CDR3 reads TGTGCCAGCAGCTTGTATCTGGGAGGCGCCTCCTACGAGCAGTACTTC. Translated: CASSLYLGGASYEQYF.

This clone has only one observation. The rearrangement uses TRBV6-4 and TRBJ1-4, with D unresolved. V was clipped by 3 bases and J by 5 bases, with 10 bases between them. CDR1 is MRHNA and CDR2 is SNTAGT in the germline V gene. The CDR3 consists of 14 residues. The CDR3 DNA reads as TGTGCCAGCAGTGATGAGGGCCAAAATGAAAAACTGTTTTTT. It yields the protein CASSDEGQNEKLFF.

This clone came up a few times. V and J are TRBV10-2 and TRBJ1-2; no firm D call. The CDR3 is 12 residues long. V shed 0 bases and J shed 10 bases, with 9 bases lying between them. The germline CDR1 and CDR2 sequences are WSHSY and SAAADI. CDR3 coding DNA: TGCGCCAGCAGTGAGTCGGCCTCACTCTACACCTTC. Translating it yields CASSESASLYTF.

The chain couples TRBV7-8 to TRBJ2-5; D perhaps matches TRBD2 (6 bases). Matching the DNA end better, TRBJ2-7 makes the J call doubtful. CDR3 length: 15 amino acids. From germline, CDR1 is SGHVS and CDR2 FQNEAQ. The CDR3, as DNA: TGTGCCAGCAGCTTAGGGAGGGGCAGGAACTACGAGCAGTACTTC. Amino acids: CASSLGRGRNYEQYF.

The V and J genes are TRBV28 and TRBJ2-7, with 10 bases fitting TRBD1. Germline trimming cut 10 bases from V and 4 bases from J; bases unmatched to any gene: 10. Germline CDR1 is MDHEN and CDR2 is SYDVKM. The CDR3 contains 14 residues. The CDR3: CATHLTGGTYEQYF. CDR3 sequence (DNA): TGTGCCACCCACCTGACAGGGGGCACTTACGAGCAGTACTTC.

This clone was detected a few times. The chain combines TRBV5-5 with TRBJ2-1; no clear D gene. Trimming removed 2 bases at V and 14 bases at J, with 14 bases between. There are 12 residues in the CDR3. CDR1 is SGHKS, CDR2 YYEKEE, per germline (reference sequence). CDR3 sequence reads: CASSFDRWGEFF. The CDR3 region has the DNA TGTGCCAGCAGCTTCGACCGCTGGGGTGAGTTCTTC. Combining the CDR3 with reference TRBV5-5 and TRBJ2-1 gives the whole variable domain DAGVTQSPTHLIKTRGQQVTLRCSPISGHKSVSWYQQVLGQGPQFIFQYYEKEERGRGNFPDRFSARQFPNYSSELNVNALLLGDSALYLCASSFDRWGEFFGPGTRLTVL.

V and J are TRBV28 and TRBJ1-2; TRBD1 matches at 11 bases. V lost 4 bases to trimming and J lost 6 bases; unmatched junction nucleotides: 7. Per germline, CDR1 MDHEN and CDR2 SYDVKM. CDR3 size: 15 residues. CDR3 nucleotide sequence: TGTGCCAGCAGTTCACCGGGACAGGGGGTAGATGGCTACACCTTC. Its translation: CASSSPGQGVDGYTF.

The V call is TRBV28, the J call TRBJ1-2, with 7 bases fitting TRBD1. The CDR3 sequence is 14 residues long. Trimming cost V 2 bases and J 5 bases; bases outside gene matches: 5. Germline V gene lookup returns CDR1 MDHEN and CDR2 SYDVKM. As DNA, the CDR3 is TGTGCCAGCAGTTTACGACAGGGCCGGTATGGCTACACCTTC. It translates to CASSLRQGRYGYTF.

The CDR3 coding sequence is TGTGCCAGCAGTTACTCTGGACAGAGCTATGGCTACACCTTC. This encodes CASSYSGQSYGYTF. This rearrangement joins TRBV6-8 to TRBJ1-2; a weak D match, TRBD1 (6 bases). Germline lookup yields CDR1 MNHGY and CDR2 SAAAGT. This CDR3 is built from 14 residues. V was cut by 0 bases and J by 4 bases, with 9 bases left in between.

This clone was recorded a few times. The chain employs TRBV30 and TRBJ1-6, with D unresolved. CDR3 length equals 12 residues. V dropped 3 bases and J dropped 7 bases, with 7 bases sitting between them. The germline V gene has CDR1 GTSNPN and CDR2 SVGIG (reference sequence). The CDR3 reads CAWSPPNSPLHF. The CDR3 DNA is TGTGCCTGGAGCCCACCCAATTCACCCCTCCACTTT.

The chain has TRBV5-1 and TRBJ2-5; D might be TRBD1 (5 bases). Germline V gene data show CDR1 as SGHRS and CDR2 as YFSETQ. The CDR3 spans 14 residues. Trimming pared 0 bases from V and 3 bases from J, leaving 9 bases between. The CDR3 region is CASSLGQGKETQYF. CDR3 DNA sequence: TGCGCCAGCAGCTTGGGTCAGGGAAAAGAGACCCAGTACTTC.

This clone has a handful of counts. The rearrangement joins TRBV29-1 to TRBJ1-1; D might be TRBD1 (5 bases). With 5 bases removed from V and 1 base from J, the gap between germline ends came to 11 bases. The V gene's germline CDR1 is SQVTM and CDR2 ANQGSEA. CDR3 size: 13 residues. CDR3 nucleotide sequence: TGCAGCGTTATAGGACAACCGAACACTGAAGCTTTCTTT. This sequence encodes CSVIGQPNTEAFF.

The chain combines TRBV7-9 with TRBJ2-1, with TRBD2 matching 11 bases. Germline V lookup: CDR1 SEHNR, CDR2 FQNEAQ (reference sequence). The CDR3 runs 14 residues. J was trimmed by 9 bases and V by 7 bases; bases with no gene match: 8. Written as DNA, the CDR3 is TGTGCCAGCATCCTTAGCGGGAGGGCCGGTGAGCAGTTCTTC. This sequence encodes CASILSGRAGEQFF.